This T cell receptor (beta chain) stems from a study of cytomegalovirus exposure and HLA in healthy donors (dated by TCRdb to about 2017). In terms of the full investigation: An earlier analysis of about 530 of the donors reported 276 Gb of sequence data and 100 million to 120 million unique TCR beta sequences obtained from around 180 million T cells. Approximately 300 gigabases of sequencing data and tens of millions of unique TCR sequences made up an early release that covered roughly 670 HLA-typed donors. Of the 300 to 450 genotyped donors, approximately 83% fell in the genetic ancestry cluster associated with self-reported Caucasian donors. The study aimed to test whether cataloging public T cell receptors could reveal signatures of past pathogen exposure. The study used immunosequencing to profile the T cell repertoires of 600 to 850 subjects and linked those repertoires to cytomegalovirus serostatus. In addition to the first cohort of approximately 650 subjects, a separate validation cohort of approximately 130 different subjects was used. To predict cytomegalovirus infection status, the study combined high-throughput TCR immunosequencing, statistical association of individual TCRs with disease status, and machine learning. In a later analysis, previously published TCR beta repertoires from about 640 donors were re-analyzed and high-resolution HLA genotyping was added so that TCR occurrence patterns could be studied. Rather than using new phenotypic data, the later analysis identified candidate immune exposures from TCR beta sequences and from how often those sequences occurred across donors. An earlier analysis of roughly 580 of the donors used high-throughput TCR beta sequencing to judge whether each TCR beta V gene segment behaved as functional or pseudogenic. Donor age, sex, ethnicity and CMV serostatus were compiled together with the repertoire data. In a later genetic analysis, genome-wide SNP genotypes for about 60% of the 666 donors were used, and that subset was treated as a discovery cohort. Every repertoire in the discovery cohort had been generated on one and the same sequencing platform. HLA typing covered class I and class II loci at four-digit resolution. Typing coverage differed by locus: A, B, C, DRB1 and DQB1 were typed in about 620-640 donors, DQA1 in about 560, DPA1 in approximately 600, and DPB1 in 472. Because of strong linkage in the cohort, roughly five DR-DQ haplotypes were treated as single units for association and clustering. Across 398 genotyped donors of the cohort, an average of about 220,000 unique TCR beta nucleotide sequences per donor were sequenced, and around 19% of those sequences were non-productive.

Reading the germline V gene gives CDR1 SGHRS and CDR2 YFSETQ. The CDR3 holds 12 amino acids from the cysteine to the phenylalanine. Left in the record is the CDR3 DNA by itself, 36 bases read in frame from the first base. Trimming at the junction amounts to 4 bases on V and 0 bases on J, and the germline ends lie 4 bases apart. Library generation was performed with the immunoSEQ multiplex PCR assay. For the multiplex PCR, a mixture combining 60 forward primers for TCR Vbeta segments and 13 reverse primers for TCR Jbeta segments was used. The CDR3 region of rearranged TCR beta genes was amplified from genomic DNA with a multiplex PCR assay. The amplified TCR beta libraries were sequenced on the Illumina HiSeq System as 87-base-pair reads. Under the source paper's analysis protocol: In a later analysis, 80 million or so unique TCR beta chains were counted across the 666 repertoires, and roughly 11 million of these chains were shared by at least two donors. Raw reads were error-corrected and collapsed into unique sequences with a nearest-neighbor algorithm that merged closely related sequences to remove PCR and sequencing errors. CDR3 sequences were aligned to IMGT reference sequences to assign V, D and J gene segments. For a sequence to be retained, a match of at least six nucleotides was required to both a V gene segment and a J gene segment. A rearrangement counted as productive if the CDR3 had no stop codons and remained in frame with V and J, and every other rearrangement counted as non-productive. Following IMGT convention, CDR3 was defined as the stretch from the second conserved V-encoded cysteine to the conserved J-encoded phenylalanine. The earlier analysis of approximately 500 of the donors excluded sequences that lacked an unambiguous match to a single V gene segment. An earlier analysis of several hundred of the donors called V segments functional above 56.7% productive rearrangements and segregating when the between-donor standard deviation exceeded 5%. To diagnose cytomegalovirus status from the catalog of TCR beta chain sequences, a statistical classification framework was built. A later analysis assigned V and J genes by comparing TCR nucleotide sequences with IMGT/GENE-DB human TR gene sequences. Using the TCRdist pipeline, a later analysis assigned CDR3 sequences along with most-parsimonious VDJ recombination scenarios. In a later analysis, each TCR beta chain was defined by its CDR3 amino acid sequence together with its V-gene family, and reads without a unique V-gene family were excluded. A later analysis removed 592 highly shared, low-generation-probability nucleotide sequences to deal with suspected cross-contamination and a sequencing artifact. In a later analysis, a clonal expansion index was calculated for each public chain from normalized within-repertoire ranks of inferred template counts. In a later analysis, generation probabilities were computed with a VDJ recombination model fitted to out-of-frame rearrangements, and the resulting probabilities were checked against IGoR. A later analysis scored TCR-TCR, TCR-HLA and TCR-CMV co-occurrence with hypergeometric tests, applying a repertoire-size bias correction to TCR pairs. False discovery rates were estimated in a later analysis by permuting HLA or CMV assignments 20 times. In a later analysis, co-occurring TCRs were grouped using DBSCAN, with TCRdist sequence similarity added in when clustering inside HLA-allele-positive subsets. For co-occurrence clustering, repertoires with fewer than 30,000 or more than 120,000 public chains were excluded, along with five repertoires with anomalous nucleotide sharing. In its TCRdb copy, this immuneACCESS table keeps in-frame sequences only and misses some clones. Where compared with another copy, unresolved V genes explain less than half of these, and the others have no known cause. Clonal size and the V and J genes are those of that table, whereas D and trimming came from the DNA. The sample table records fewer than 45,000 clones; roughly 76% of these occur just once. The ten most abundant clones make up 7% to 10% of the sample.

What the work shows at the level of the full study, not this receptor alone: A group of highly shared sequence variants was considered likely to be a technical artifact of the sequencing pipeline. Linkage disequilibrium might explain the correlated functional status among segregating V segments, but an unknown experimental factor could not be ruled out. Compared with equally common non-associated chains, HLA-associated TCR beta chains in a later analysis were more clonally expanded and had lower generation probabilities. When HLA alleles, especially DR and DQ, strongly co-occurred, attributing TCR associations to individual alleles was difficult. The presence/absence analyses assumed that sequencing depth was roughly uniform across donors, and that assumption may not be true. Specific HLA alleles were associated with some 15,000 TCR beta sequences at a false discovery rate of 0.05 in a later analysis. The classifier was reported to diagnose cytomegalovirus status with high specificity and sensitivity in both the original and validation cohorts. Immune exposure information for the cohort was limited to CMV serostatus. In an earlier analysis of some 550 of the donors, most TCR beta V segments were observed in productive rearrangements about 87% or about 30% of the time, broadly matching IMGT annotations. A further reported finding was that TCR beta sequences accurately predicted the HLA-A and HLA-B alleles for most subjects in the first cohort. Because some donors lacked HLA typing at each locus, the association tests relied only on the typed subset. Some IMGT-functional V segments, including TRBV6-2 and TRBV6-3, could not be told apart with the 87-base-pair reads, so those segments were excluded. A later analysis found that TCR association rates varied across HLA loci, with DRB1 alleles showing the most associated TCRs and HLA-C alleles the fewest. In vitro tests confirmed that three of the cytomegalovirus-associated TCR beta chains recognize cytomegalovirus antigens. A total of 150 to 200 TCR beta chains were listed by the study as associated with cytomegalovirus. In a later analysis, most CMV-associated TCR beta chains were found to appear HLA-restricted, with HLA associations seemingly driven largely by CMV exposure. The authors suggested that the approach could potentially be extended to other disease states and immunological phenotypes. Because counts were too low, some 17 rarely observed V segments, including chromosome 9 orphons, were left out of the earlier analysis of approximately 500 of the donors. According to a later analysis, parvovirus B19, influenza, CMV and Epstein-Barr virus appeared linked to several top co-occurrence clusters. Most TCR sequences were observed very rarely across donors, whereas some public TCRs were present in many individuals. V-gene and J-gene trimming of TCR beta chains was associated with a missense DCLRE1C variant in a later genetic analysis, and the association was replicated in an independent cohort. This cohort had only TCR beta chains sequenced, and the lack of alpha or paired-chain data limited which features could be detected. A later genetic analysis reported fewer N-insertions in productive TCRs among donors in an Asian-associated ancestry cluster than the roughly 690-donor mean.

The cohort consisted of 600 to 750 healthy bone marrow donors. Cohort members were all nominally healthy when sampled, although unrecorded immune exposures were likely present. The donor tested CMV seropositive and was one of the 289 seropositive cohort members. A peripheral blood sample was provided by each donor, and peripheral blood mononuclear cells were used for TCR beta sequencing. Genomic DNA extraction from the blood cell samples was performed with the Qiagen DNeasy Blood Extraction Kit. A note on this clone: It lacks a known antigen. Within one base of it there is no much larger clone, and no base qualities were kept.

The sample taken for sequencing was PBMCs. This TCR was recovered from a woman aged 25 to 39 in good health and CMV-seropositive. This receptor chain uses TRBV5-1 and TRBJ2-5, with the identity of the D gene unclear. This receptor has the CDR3 CASSPNQETQYF. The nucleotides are TGCGCCAGCAGCCCAAACCAAGAGACCCAGTACTTC.